The rows below give T cell receptor beta chains drawn from one sample of a study of OX40 agonist ivuxolimab in advanced cancers. TCRdb keeps only in-frame clones here, not all; method: immunoSEQ multiplex PCR. The sample has about 100,000 clones, about 89% seen once. The sample consisted of CD4+ or CD8+ T cells sorted from blood, taken in a trial of the OX40 agonist ivuxolimab. These receptors were collected from an adult with an advanced solid tumor such as melanoma, head and neck, liver or kidney cancer. Each CDR3 is given with its conserved first and last residue. Fields, in order: V gene, D gene, clone size, J gene, CDR3 protein, CDR3 DNA. D genes are given only for firm matches. Clone size is not always given. Where it is, it says once, few, many or a class for expanded clones.

V: TRBV9
D: -
size: -
J: TRBJ2-3
CDR3: CASSGGLNMGTDTQYF
DNA: TGTGCCAGCAGCGGGGGACTCAACATGGGCACAGATACGCAGTATTTT

V: TRBV6-6
D: -
size: -
J: TRBJ1-5
CDR3: CASSKQGDSNQPQHF
DNA: TGTGCCAGTAGCAAACAGGGAGATAGCAATCAGCCCCAGCATTTT

V: TRBV30
D: -
size: -
J: TRBJ1-1
CDR3: CAWSALTNTEAFF
DNA: TGTGCCTGGAGTGCACTGACCAACACTGAAGCTTTCTTT

V: TRBV14
D: TRBD1
size: -
J: TRBJ2-4
CDR3: CASSQEQGSGGRSRAKNIQYF
DNA: TGTGCCAGCAGCCAAGAACAGGGGTCTGGGGGCCGGTCACGGGCCAAAAACATTCAGTACTTC

V: TRBV5-1
D: -
size: -
J: TRBJ1-2
CDR3: CASSSGVNPNYGYTF
DNA: TGCGCCAGCAGCTCGGGAGTAAATCCTAACTATGGCTACACCTTC

V: TRBV10-3
D: TRBD2
size: few
J: TRBJ2-3
CDR3: CAISESLLAGGETSTDTQYF
DNA: TGTGCCATCAGTGAGTCCCTCCTAGCGGGGGGCGAAACTAGCACAGATACGCAGTATTTT

V: TRBV10-3
D: -
size: -
J: TRBJ2-5
CDR3: CAIRPDGGPQETQYF
DNA: TGTGCCATCAGGCCAGACGGGGGGCCTCAAGAGACCCAGTACTTC

V: TRBV19
D: -
size: once
J: TRBJ2-1
CDR3: CASSIGTRRGNEQFF
DNA: TGTGCCAGTAGCATCGGGACACGCAGGGGCAATGAGCAGTTCTTC

V: TRBV6-5
D: -
size: -
J: TRBJ2-7
CDR3: CASSPVELGEQYF
DNA: TGTGCCAGCAGCCCCGTTGAGTTGGGCGAGCAGTACTTC

V: TRBV27
D: TRBD1
size: -
J: TRBJ2-7
CDR3: CASSLRGRVPSYEQYF
DNA: TGTGCCAGCAGTCTCAGGGGGCGCGTTCCATCCTACGAGCAGTACTTC

V: TRBV28
D: TRBD1
size: -
J: TRBJ1-4
CDR3: CASSLTGTGAGGKLFF
DNA: TGTGCCAGCAGTCTGACGGGAACAGGGGCTGGCGGAAAACTGTTTTTT

V: TRBV7-7
D: -
size: few
J: TRBJ2-5
CDR3: CASSPLRGQETQYF
DNA: TGTGCCAGCAGCCCCCTCAGGGGCCAAGAGACCCAGTACTTC

V: TRBV19
D: TRBD2
size: few
J: TRBJ2-1
CDR3: CASSMEVRTRPHEQFF
DNA: TGTGCCAGTAGTATGGAGGTCAGGACTAGGCCCCATGAGCAGTTCTTC

V: TRBV6-6
D: TRBD2
size: -
J: TRBJ2-3
CDR3: CASSYRTSGSTDTQYF
DNA: TGTGCCAGCAGTTACAGGACTAGCGGGAGCACAGATACGCAGTATTTT

V: TRBV5-4
D: -
size: -
J: TRBJ2-1
CDR3: CASSLDAGSYNEQFF
DNA: TGTGCCAGCAGCTTGGACGCGGGCTCCTACAATGAGCAGTTCTTC

V: TRBV28
D: -
size: -
J: TRBJ1-2
CDR3: CASSSTLGLYGYTF
DNA: TGTGCCAGCAGTTCCACCCTTGGGCTCTACGGCTACACCTTC

V: TRBV5-4
D: TRBD2
size: -
J: TRBJ2-3
CDR3: CASSSTLAGVFTDTQYF
DNA: TGTGCCAGCAGCTCGACACTAGCGGGGGTGTTTACAGATACGCAGTATTTT

V: TRBV12-5
D: -
size: once
J: TRBJ2-7
CDR3: CASGLVGQSDEQYF
DNA: TGTGCTAGTGGTTTGGTAGGACAGAGCGACGAGCAGTACTTC

V: TRBV30
D: TRBD1
size: -
J: TRBJ1-3
CDR3: CAWGDRPGNTIYF
DNA: TGTGCCTGGGGGGACAGGCCTGGAAACACCATATATTTT

V: TRBV25-1
D: TRBD2
size: -
J: TRBJ2-5
CDR3: CASSEWEGGETQYF
DNA: TGTGCCAGCAGTGAATGGGAGGGAGGCGAGACCCAGTACTTC

V: TRBV5-1
D: TRBD1
size: -
J: TRBJ1-2
CDR3: CASSLDRGYGCTF
DNA: TGCGCCAGCAGCCTGGACAGGGGGTATGGCTGCACCTTC

V: TRBV28
D: TRBD1
size: -
J: TRBJ1-4
CDR3: CASRETGRGGKEKLFF
DNA: TGTGCCAGCAGGGAGACAGGGAGGGGGGGTAAAGAAAAACTGTTTTTT

V: TRBV7-2
D: -
size: -
J: TRBJ2-5
CDR3: CASSLPGTQYF
DNA: TGTGCCAGCAGCCTTCCGGGGACCCAGTACTTC

V: TRBV4-1
D: -
size: -
J: TRBJ2-7
CDR3: CASSQVSQGPHEQYF
DNA: TGCGCCAGCAGCCAAGTTTCGCAGGGGCCCCACGAGCAGTACTTC

V: TRBV19
D: -
size: -
J: TRBJ2-2
CDR3: CASRLDRAAGELFF
DNA: TGTGCCAGTAGATTAGACAGAGCAGCCGGGGAGCTGTTTTTT

V: TRBV27
D: -
size: once
J: TRBJ1-5
CDR3: CASSGGANQPQHF
DNA: TGTGCCAGCAGTGGGGGGGCCAATCAGCCCCAGCATTTT

V: TRBV7-6
D: TRBD1
size: -
J: TRBJ1-2
CDR3: CASSFGQDYGYTF
DNA: TGTGCCAGCAGCTTTGGACAGGACTATGGCTACACCTTC

V: TRBV18
D: -
size: few
J: TRBJ2-1
CDR3: CASSPSRPTSYNEQFF
DNA: TGTGCCAGCTCACCGTCGAGGCCCACCTCCTACAATGAGCAGTTCTTC

V: TRBV19
D: TRBD1
size: -
J: TRBJ1-2
CDR3: CASTGTGYGYTF
DNA: TGTGCCAGTACTGGGACAGGGTATGGCTACACCTTC

V: TRBV6-6
D: -
size: few
J: TRBJ1-2
CDR3: CASSADYGYTF
DNA: TGTGCCAGCAGTGCCGACTATGGCTACACCTTC

V: TRBV5-1
D: TRBD2
size: -
J: TRBJ2-3
CDR3: CASSLAGGPKNTQYF
DNA: TGCGCCAGCAGCCTAGCGGGGGGGCCTAAGAATACGCAGTATTTT

V: TRBV30
D: -
size: -
J: TRBJ2-7
CDR3: CAWSPGLVLGSDEQYF
DNA: TGTGCCTGGAGTCCTGGATTAGTCTTGGGGTCGGACGAGCAGTACTTC

V: TRBV5-1
D: -
size: -
J: TRBJ2-1
CDR3: CASSYTGQSGNNEQFF
DNA: TGCGCCAGCAGCTATACCGGACAGTCTGGGAATAATGAGCAGTTCTTC

V: TRBV9
D: TRBD1
size: -
J: TRBJ1-2
CDR3: CASSVNPGQVGYTF
DNA: TGTGCCAGCAGCGTCAATCCGGGACAGGTTGGCTACACCTTC

V: TRBV2
D: TRBD2
size: -
J: TRBJ2-1
CDR3: CASRLAGSQQFF
DNA: TGTGCCAGCAGGTTAGCGGGAAGTCAGCAGTTCTTC

V: TRBV7-2
D: -
size: -
J: TRBJ2-7
CDR3: CASSSQGNEQYF
DNA: TGTGCCAGCAGCTCCCAGGGTAACGAGCAGTACTTC

V: TRBV28
D: TRBD2
size: -
J: TRBJ2-3
CDR3: CASSLGTSPSTDTQYF
DNA: TGTGCCAGCAGTTTGGGGACTAGCCCCTCCACAGATACGCAGTATTTT

V: TRBV9
D: -
size: -
J: TRBJ2-4
CDR3: CASSVAAYGIQYF
DNA: TGTGCCAGCAGCGTGGCTGCCTACGGCATTCAGTACTTC

V: TRBV18
D: TRBD1
size: -
J: TRBJ2-5
CDR3: CASLQGTAMRTQYF
DNA: TGTGCCAGCCTTCAGGGGACAGCCATGAGGACCCAGTACTTC

V: TRBV7-9
D: -
size: -
J: TRBJ2-6
CDR3: CASSLIAGANVLTF
DNA: TGTGCCAGCAGCTTAATCGCTGGGGCCAACGTCCTGACTTTC

V: TRBV2
D: -
size: few
J: TRBJ1-2
CDR3: CASREGTQNYGYTF
DNA: TGTGCCAGCAGGGAGGGGACACAAAACTATGGCTACACCTTC

V: TRBV27
D: TRBD2
size: -
J: TRBJ2-3
CDR3: CASTLSAGATDTQYF
DNA: TGTGCCAGCACCTTGTCCGCGGGAGCGACAGATACGCAGTATTTT

V: TRBV7-2
D: -
size: -
J: TRBJ1-1
CDR3: CASSLGGAATEAFF
DNA: TGTGCCAGCAGCTTAGGTGGGGCGGCCACTGAAGCTTTCTTT

V: TRBV5-1
D: -
size: -
J: TRBJ1-1
CDR3: CASSLGTGMNTEAFF
DNA: TGCGCCAGCAGCTTGGGGACGGGCATGAACACTGAAGCTTTCTTT

V: TRBV2
D: TRBD2
size: -
J: TRBJ2-3
CDR3: CASSESIAGGGTDTQYF
DNA: TGTGCCAGCAGTGAATCCATAGCGGGGGGGGGCACAGATACGCAGTATTTT

V: TRBV6-5
D: -
size: -
J: TRBJ2-3
CDR3: CASSRNRGGGAQYF
DNA: TGTGCCAGCAGTCGCAACAGGGGAGGAGGTGCGCAGTATTTT

V: TRBV28
D: -
size: -
J: TRBJ2-1
CDR3: CASSLLYNEQFF
DNA: TGTGCCAGCAGTTTGCTCTACAATGAGCAGTTCTTC

V: TRBV2
D: -
size: -
J: TRBJ2-7
CDR3: CATAPGAGEQYF
DNA: TGTGCCACCGCCCCAGGGGCTGGCGAGCAGTACTTC

V: TRBV7-2
D: -
size: -
J: TRBJ2-7
CDR3: CASSLVRVPSYEQYF
DNA: TGTGCCAGCAGCTTGGTGCGAGTGCCTTCCTACGAGCAGTACTTC

V: TRBV28
D: -
size: -
J: TRBJ2-7
CDR3: CASGIAPDTREQYF
DNA: TGTGCCAGCGGTATAGCGCCCGACACTAGGGAGCAGTACTTC

V: TRBV7-2
D: -
size: -
J: TRBJ1-5
CDR3: CASGGGFQQPQHF
DNA: TGTGCCAGTGGGGGGGGGTTTCAACAGCCCCAGCATTTT

V: TRBV29-1
D: -
size: -
J: TRBJ2-3
CDR3: CSTGAGDTQYF
DNA: TGCAGCACGGGGGCGGGAGATACGCAGTATTTT

V: TRBV18
D: -
size: -
J: TRBJ2-7
CDR3: CASSPRGAATAGEQYF
DNA: TGTGCCAGCTCACCACGGGGGGCGGCTACGGCAGGGGAGCAGTACTTC

V: TRBV18
D: -
size: -
J: TRBJ2-7
CDR3: CASSPPLGTYEQYF
DNA: TGTGCCAGCTCACCACCTTTGGGAACCTACGAGCAGTACTTC

V: TRBV6-1
D: TRBD1
size: -
J: TRBJ1-1
CDR3: CASSEAVGGWTEAFF
DNA: TGTGCCAGCAGTGAAGCGGTAGGGGGCTGGACTGAAGCTTTCTTT

V: TRBV13
D: TRBD1
size: -
J: TRBJ1-2
CDR3: CASSVLWTGVYGYTF
DNA: TGTGCCAGCAGCGTTCTATGGACAGGCGTTTATGGCTACACCTTC